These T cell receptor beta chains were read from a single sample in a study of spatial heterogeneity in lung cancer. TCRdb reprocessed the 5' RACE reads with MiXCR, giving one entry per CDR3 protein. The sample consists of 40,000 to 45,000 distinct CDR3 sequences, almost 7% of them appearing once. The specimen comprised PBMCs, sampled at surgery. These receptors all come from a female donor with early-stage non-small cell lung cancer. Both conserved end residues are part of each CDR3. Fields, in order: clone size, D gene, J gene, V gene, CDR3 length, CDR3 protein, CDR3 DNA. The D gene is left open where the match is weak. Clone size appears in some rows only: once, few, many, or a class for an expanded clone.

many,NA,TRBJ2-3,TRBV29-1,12,CSVGSSTDTQYF,TGCAGCGTTGGGTCTAGCACAGATACGCAGTATTTT
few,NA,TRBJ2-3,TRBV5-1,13,CASGDGATDTQYF,TGCGCCAGCGGGGATGGGGCCACAGATACGCAGTATTTT
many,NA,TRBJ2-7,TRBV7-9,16,CASSLAGPVVFPEQYF,TGTGCCAGCAGCTTAGCCGGCCCAGTCGTTTTCCCCGAGCAGTACTTC
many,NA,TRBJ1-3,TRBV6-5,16,CASSYSIFRAGNTIYF,TGTGCCAGCAGTTACTCGATCTTCAGGGCTGGAAACACCATATATTTT
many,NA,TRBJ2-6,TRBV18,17,CASSPGHPSSGANVLTF,TGTGCCAGCTCACCAGGCCACCCAAGCTCTGGGGCCAACGTCCTGACTTTC
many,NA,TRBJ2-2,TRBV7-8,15,CASSLTDSRTGELFF,TGTGCCAGCAGCTTAACGGACAGCCGCACCGGGGAGCTGTTTTTT
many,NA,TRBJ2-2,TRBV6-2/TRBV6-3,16,CASSYQQGPWFGELFF,TGTGCCAGCAGTTACCAACAGGGACCATGGTTCGGGGAGCTGTTTTTT
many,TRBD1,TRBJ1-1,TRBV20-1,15,CSARVARDRGGEAFF,TGCAGTGCTAGAGTAGCCCGGGACAGGGGTGGTGAAGCTTTCTTT
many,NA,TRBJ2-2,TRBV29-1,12,CSVGQSTGELFF,TGCAGCGTCGGACAAAGCACCGGGGAGCTGTTTTTT
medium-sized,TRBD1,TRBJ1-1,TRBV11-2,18,CASSLDRTGSKGDTEAFF,TGTGCCAGCAGCTTAGACAGGACAGGGTCTAAGGGGGACACTGAAGCTTTCTTT
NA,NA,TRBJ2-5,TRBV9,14,CASSVVWDQETQYF,TGTGCCAGCAGCGTAGTGTGGGACCAAGAGACCCAGTACTTC
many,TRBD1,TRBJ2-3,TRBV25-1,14,CASSARQGADTQYF,TGTGCCAGCAGTGCCCGACAGGGAGCAGATACGCAGTATTTT
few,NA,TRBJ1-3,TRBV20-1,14,CSAKQGGSGNTIYF,TGCAGTGCAAAACAGGGAGGGAGTGGAAACACCATATATTTT
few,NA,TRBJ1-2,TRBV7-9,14,CASSLGGADYGYTF,TGTGCCAGCAGCTTAGGAGGGGCGGACTATGGCTACACCTTC
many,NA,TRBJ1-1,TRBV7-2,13,CASSLTANTEAFF,TGTGCCAGCAGCTTGACAGCGAACACTGAAGCTTTCTTT
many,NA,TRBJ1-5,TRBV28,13,CASKRTPNQPQHF,TGTGCCAGCAAGCGGACGCCCAATCAGCCCCAGCATTTT
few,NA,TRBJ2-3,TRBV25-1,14,CASSDSGLSDTQYF,TGTGCCAGCAGTGATTCCGGGTTATCAGATACGCAGTATTTT
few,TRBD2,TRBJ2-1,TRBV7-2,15,CASSSAGATYNEQFF,TGTGCCAGCAGCTCAGCGGGGGCCACCTACAATGAGCAGTTCTTC
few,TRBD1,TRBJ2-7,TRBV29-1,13,CSVTGSPSYEQYF,TGCAGCGTGACAGGGAGTCCCTCCTACGAGCAGTACTTC
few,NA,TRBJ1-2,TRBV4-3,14,CASSRGHRVEGYTF,TGCGCCAGCAGTCGGGGGCACAGGGTCGAGGGCTACACCTTC
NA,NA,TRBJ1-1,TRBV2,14,CASRNDRPSPEAFF,TGTGCCAGCAGAAATGACAGGCCTTCACCTGAAGCTTTCTTT
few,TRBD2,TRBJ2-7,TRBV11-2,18,CASSLVPSGGAARYEQYF,TGTGCCAGCAGCTTAGTCCCTAGCGGGGGGGCCGCGCGCTACGAGCAGTACTTC
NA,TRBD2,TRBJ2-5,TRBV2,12,CAGGLPRETQYF,TGCGCTGGGGGACTACCCCGGGAGACCCAGTACTTC
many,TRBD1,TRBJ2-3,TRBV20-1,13,CSVRGTGWDTQYF,TGCAGTGTCAGGGGGACAGGGTGGGATACGCAGTATTTT
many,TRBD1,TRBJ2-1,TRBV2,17,CASNRQGAELSYNEQFF,TGTGCCAGCAATCGACAGGGCGCCGAACTCTCCTACAATGAGCAGTTCTTC
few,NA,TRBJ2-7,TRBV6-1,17,CASRLPREWQGSYEQYF,TGTGCCAGCAGACTTCCGAGGGAATGGCAAGGCTCCTACGAGCAGTACTTC
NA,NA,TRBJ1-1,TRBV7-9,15,CASERNSFGNTEAFF,TGTGCCAGCGAAAGGAACTCATTTGGGAACACTGAAGCTTTCTTT
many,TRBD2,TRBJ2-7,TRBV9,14,CASSAIAGSYEQYF,TGTGCCAGCAGCGCAATAGCGGGGTCCTACGAGCAGTACTTC
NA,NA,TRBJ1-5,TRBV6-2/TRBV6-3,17,CASSSRWGNTKDQPQHF,TGTGCCAGCAGTTCAAGGTGGGGCAATACCAAGGATCAGCCCCAGCATTTT
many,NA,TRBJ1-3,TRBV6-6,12,CASTDSGNTIYF,TGTGCCAGCACTGACTCCGGAAACACCATATATTTT
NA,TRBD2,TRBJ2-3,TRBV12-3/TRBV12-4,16,CASSFSLAGATDTQYF,TGTGCCAGCAGTTTCTCACTAGCGGGGGCCACAGATACGCAGTATTTT
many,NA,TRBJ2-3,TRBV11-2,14,CASSFGYGRDTQYF,TGTGCCAGCAGCTTTGGTTATGGCCGAGATACGCAGTATTTT
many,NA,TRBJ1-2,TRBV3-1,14,CASSLNSESGGYTF,TGTGCCAGCAGCCTTAACAGTGAGTCGGGTGGCTACACCTTC
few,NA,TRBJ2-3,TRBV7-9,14,CASSLAYSTDTQYF,TGTGCCAGCAGCTTAGCGTACTCTACAGATACGCAGTATTTT
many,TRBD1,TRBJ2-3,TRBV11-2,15,CASRYRDRGREAQYF,TGTGCCAGCAGGTACCGGGACAGGGGGCGCGAAGCGCAGTATTTT
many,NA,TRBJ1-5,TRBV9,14,CASSPGVGQGPQHF,TGTGCCAGCAGCCCTGGCGTCGGCCAGGGGCCCCAGCATTTT
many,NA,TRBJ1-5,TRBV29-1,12,CSAQTDYQPQHF,TGCAGCGCCCAGACAGATTATCAGCCCCAGCATTTT
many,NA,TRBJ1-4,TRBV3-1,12,CASSPRGEKLFF,TGTGCCAGCAGCCCGCGGGGGGAGAAACTGTTTTTT
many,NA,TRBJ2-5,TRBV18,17,CASSPTTTVWMQETQYF,TGTGCCAGCTCACCAACGACAACAGTTTGGATGCAAGAGACCCAGTACTTC
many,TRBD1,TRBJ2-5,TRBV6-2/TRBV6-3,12,CASRSDRAAQYF,TGTGCCAGCAGGAGCGACAGGGCGGCCCAGTACTTC
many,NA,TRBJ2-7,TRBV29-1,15,CSVEDVRVSSYEQYF,TGCAGCGTTGAAGATGTCCGGGTTAGCTCCTACGAGCAGTACTTC
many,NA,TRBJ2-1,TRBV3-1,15,CASSQEGRGRNEQFF,TGTGCCAGCAGCCAAGAGGGCCGGGGGCGAAATGAGCAGTTCTTC
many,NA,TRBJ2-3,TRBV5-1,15,CASSLGSGDADTQYF,TGCGCCAGCAGCTTGGGTTCAGGGGATGCAGATACGCAGTATTTT
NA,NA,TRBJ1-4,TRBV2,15,CASSVARGLGEKLFF,TGTGCCAGCAGTGTGGCCCGGGGGCTGGGCGAAAAACTGTTTTTT
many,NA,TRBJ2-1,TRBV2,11,CASSAAYLEFF,TGTGCCAGCAGTGCCGCGTACCTTGAGTTCTTC
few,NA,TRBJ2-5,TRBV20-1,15,CSAGGHFRVQETQYF,TGCAGTGCTGGGGGTCATTTCAGGGTTCAAGAGACCCAGTACTTC
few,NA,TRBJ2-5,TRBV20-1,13,CSASWGAPGTQYF,TGCAGTGCTAGTTGGGGGGCCCCAGGGACCCAGTACTTC
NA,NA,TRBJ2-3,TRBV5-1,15,CASSLPGGNTDTQYF,TGCGCCAGCAGCTTGCCCGGAGGAAACACAGATACGCAGTATTTT
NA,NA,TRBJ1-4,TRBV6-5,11,CASSYMNILFF,TGTGCCAGCAGTTACATGAACATACTGTTTTTT
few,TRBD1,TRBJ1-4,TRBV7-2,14,CASSSDRVDEKLFF,TGTGCCAGCAGCTCGGACAGGGTTGATGAAAAACTGTTTTTT
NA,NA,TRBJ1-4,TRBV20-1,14,CSAPPPAANEKLFF,TGCAGTGCTCCCCCACCCGCGGCTAATGAAAAACTGTTTTTT
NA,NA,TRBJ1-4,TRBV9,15,CASSGPGATNEKLFF,TGTGCCAGCAGCGGACCAGGAGCAACTAATGAAAAACTGTTTTTT
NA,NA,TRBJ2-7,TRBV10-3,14,CAISGGEGLYEQYF,TGTGCCATCAGTGGTGGAGAGGGCCTCTACGAGCAGTACTTC